The 5 T cell receptor beta chains below come from one sample, sequenced in a study of cytomegalovirus exposure and HLA in healthy donors. 13 Jbeta primers and 60 Vbeta primers were used for the PCR. Only in-frame clones appear in the TCRdb table, and some are missing; sequencing was by immunoSEQ multiplex PCR. This sample contains about 200,000 clones. Material: PBMCs. The receptors originated from a boy aged 5-17 years in good health and CMV-seronegative.

V usage is TRBV5-1 and J usage is TRBJ1-6, with a tentative D call TRBD1 (5 bases). Trimming cost V 4 bases and J 7 bases, with 21 bases left between them. The CDR3 has 17 amino acids. Germline CDR1 SGHRS, CDR2 YFSETQ. CDR3 in amino acids: CASSLQVAQGFNSPLHF. The CDR3 DNA is TGCGCCAGCAGCCTCCAGGTGGCGCAGGGATTCAATTCACCCCTCCACTTT.

The chain uses TRBV29-1 and TRBJ2-1; 9 bases map to TRBD1. Germline values: CDR1 SQVTM, CDR2 ANQGSEA. V shed 6 bases, J shed 4 bases, and the junction held 16 bases outside the gene matches. This CDR3 has 17 residues. The CDR3 DNA follows: TGCAGCGTACCGACCCCCGGGACAGGGTTTGAATACAATGAGCAGTTCTTC. Translating gives CSVPTPGTGFEYNEQFF.

V is TRBV6-6 and J is TRBJ2-2; 8 bases are shared with TRBD1. This CDR3 is 16 amino acids long. The V and J ends lost 6 bases and 1 base, in that order; junction bases with no gene match: 7. Germline V gives CDR1 MNHNY, CDR2 SVGAGI (reference sequence). The chain's CDR3 is CASSSRTGLNTGELFF. CDR3 in DNA: TGTGCCAGCAGCTCTAGGACAGGGTTGAACACCGGGGAGCTGTTTTTT.

This chain connects TRBV5-8 to TRBJ1-1, with D tentatively TRBD1 (5 bases). Trimming stripped 4 bases from V and 4 bases from J, with 11 bases between. Germline-derived CDR1 and CDR2 are SGHTS and YDEGEE. The CDR3 is 13 amino acids. CDR3 protein: CASSASGITEAFF. The CDR3 DNA follows: TGTGCCAGCAGCGCATCAGGGATCACTGAAGCTTTCTTT.

The rearrangement joins TRBV5-8 to TRBJ2-7, with 9 bases identical to TRBD1. This CDR3 has 15 residues. Trimming removed 4 bases from V and 5 bases from J; junction bases left unmatched: 10. Germline values: CDR1 SGHTS, CDR2 YDEGEE. CDR3 region: CASSLPGTGNHEQYF. CDR3 nucleotide sequence: TGTGCCAGCAGCCTCCCCGGGACAGGGAATCACGAGCAGTACTTC.